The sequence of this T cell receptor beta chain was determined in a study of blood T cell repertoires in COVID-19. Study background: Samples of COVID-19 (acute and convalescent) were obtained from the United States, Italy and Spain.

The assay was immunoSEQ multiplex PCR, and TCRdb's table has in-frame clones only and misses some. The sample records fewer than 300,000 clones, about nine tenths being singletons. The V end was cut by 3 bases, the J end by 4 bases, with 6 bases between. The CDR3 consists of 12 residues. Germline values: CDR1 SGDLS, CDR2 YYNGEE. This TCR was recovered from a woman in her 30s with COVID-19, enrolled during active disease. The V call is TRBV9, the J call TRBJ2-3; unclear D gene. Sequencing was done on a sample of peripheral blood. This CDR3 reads CASSAAPDTQYF. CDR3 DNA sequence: TGTGCCAGCAGCGCAGCGCCAGATACGCAGTATTTT.